This TCR beta chain is drawn from a study of beta chain features in type 1 diabetes. Findings of the study overall: Junctions at VDJ sites from type 1 diabetes patients had fewer insertions and more deletions. Significant though moderate, a shortening of TCRB CDR3s appeared in all four CD4+ subsets of Type 1 diabetes patients.

This clone was counted only a few times. Its antigen is unidentified. Isolated RNA was reverse transcribed in full, so expressed TCRB transcripts were sequenced. Assay used: immunoSEQ multiplex PCR; TCRdb lists only in-frame clones, some missing. The sample gives hundreds of thousands of clones, around an eighth of which show up once; about 0.02% is in the top ten. In all sorted populations, purity surpassed 95%. V gave up 0 bases and J gave up 0 bases, with 12 bases separating them. Germline values: CDR1 SGHTA, CDR2 FQGTGA. The CDR3 is made up of 18 amino acids. Specimen: naive CD4+ T cells from blood. This sequence was found in a man younger than 35 with type 1 diabetes. The chain joins TRBV7-3 to TRBJ2-6; D is uncertain. The CDR3 DNA sequence: TGTGCCAGCAGCTTAACAGGCGCGGCCAGCTCTGGGGCCAACGTCCTGACTTTC. Protein sequence: CASSLTGAASSGANVLTF.